This T cell receptor (beta chain) is from a study of T-cell memory formation after mild COVID-19. The germline V gene encodes CDR1 MNHEY and CDR2 SVGAGI. Trimming shortened V by 8 bases and J by 5 bases, and 24 bases separated the two germline ends. This CDR3 is built from 16 residues. MiXCR, applied by TCRdb to the 5' RACE reads, yields one record per CDR3 protein. Of about 560,000 distinct CDR3 sequences detected, roughly a fifth appear once; the ten largest clones hold roughly 8.1%. The chain employs TRBV6-5 and TRBJ1-2; D remains ambiguous. This clonotype originated in an adult woman who had mild COVID-19 (a few samples of this study predate the infection). Cell type and time point are not known. Sequences were obtained from PBMCs or a T cell subset sorted from them (not recorded which). CDR3 nucleotides: TGTGCCAGCGGCAACGCGGGAGGCTTCGATAAATATGGCTACACCTTC. This codes for CASGNAGGFDKYGYTF.